These 13 T cell receptor beta chains were sequenced from one sample in a study of identical twins. TCRdb redid the calling of the 5' RACE reads with MiXCR, one entry per CDR3 protein. The table records about 470,000 distinct CDR3 sequences, 24% of them present only once. Separately, the same data were catalogued under a study of T cells expressing NK-cell markers.

The sequencing sample was made of CD4+ T cells sorted from blood. These receptors were collected from a woman aged 18-29 years in good health.

This clonotype turned up a few times. V and J are TRBV9 and TRBJ2-5, with 7 bases matching TRBD1. J was trimmed by 5 bases and V by 1 base; bases with no gene match: 8. CDR3 size: 15 residues. Germline V lookup: CDR1 SGDLS, CDR2 YYNGEE. CDR3: CASSVTPQGEETQYF. For the CDR3, the DNA is TGTGCCAGCAGCGTAACTCCCCAGGGGGAGGAGACCCAGTACTTC.

J is TRBJ2-3 and V is TRBV15; TRBD1 matches at 7 bases. The CDR3 is 15 residues long. J lost 2 bases, V lost 3 bases, and 5 bases had no gene match. Germline V gene data show CDR1 as LNHNV and CDR2 as YYDKDF (reference sequence). DNA for the CDR3: TGTGCCACCAGCAGGTCCGGGACAGCCACAGATACGCAGTATTTT. Translation gives CATSRSGTATDTQYF. Using reference TRBV15 and TRBJ2-3 for the parts outside the CDR3, the full variable domain is DAMVIQNPRYQVTQFGKPVTLSCSQTLNHNVMYWYQQKSSQAPKLLFHYYDKDFNNEADTPDNFQSRRPNTSFCFLDIRSPGLGDTAMYLCATSRSGTATDTQYFGPGTRLTVL.

V gene TRBV24-1 combines with J gene TRBJ2-3; the match to TRBD1 covers 7 bases. Germline V gene sequence: CDR1 KGHDR, CDR2 SFDVKD. V was clipped by 9 bases and J by 2 bases; unmatched bases: 4. This CDR3 spans 13 amino acids. CDR3 amino acids: CATRGTDTDTQYF. As DNA, the CDR3 is TGTGCCACCCGAGGGACAGACACAGATACGCAGTATTTT.

The chain joins TRBV5-8 to TRBJ2-5; D is undetermined. The germline V gene encodes CDR1 SGHTS and CDR2 YDEGEE. Trimming shortened V by 0 bases and J by 4 bases, and 10 bases separated the two germline ends. This CDR3 is 14 amino acids long. Here the CDR3 DNA reads TGTGCCAGCAGCTTGGTGCTCCGCCTAGAGACCCAGTACTTC. As protein: CASSLVLRLETQYF. The full variable domain, its missing parts supplied by reference TRBV5-8 and TRBJ2-5, is EAGVTQSPTHLIKTRGQQATLRCSPISGHTSVYWYQQALGLGLQFLLWYDEGEERNRGNFPPRFSGRQFPNYSSELNVNALELEDSALYLCASSLVLRLETQYFGPGTRLLVL.

This clonotype was picked up a small number of times. V usage is TRBV20-1 and J usage is TRBJ2-2; D is unresolved. CDR3 size: 14 residues. The germline gives CDR1 DFQATT, CDR2 SNEGSKA (reference sequence). V lost 5 bases, J lost 4 bases, and 14 bases lay in between. Written as DNA, the CDR3 is TGCAGTGCTGTGGTGGGATGGGGCACCGGGGAGCTGTTTTTT. Its translation is CSAVVGWGTGELFF.

The chain recombines TRBV9 with TRBJ1-5, with TRBD1 as a possible D gene (5 bases). Per germline, CDR1 SGDLS and CDR2 YYNGEE. Trimming stripped 0 bases from V and 4 bases from J, with 11 bases between. This CDR3 region has 15 residues. The DNA for the CDR3 is TGTGCCAGCAGCGTAGGAGGGGATGGTAATCAGCCCCAGCATTTT. Its translation: CASSVGGDGNQPQHF.

This clonotype has only a few counts. This sequence joins TRBV12-3 or TRBV12-4 and TRBJ1-1, with 11 nucleotides matching TRBD1. The CDR3 consists of 14 residues. V trimming: 1 base; J trimming: 5 bases; junction bases outside the gene matches: 0. The CDR3 DNA follows: TGTGCCAGCAGTTTAGGGGACAGGGGGACTGAAGCTTTCTTT. It is translated as CASSLGDRGTEAFF.

The chain couples TRBV7-6 to TRBJ2-1; weak D call: TRBD2 (5 bases). Trimming stripped 4 bases from V and 2 bases from J, with 21 bases between. This CDR3 has 18 residues. CDR1 and CDR2 (germline): SGHVS, FNYEAQ. CDR3 DNA sequence: TGTGCCAGCAGCTCAGAACTTCCTGCGGGCCAACCCTACAATGAGCAGTTCTTC. Translated, it gives CASSSELPAGQPYNEQFF.

This clonotype was counted between two and nine times. The CDR3 region is CARPTGLGYEQYF. DNA for the CDR3: TGTGCCAGACCGACAGGGCTTGGCTACGAGCAGTACTTC. The V call is TRBV12-3 or TRBV12-4, the J call TRBJ2-7; 7 nucleotides line up with TRBD1. The CDR3 is made up of 13 amino acids. V lost 9 bases, J lost 3 bases, and 8 bases stayed unmatched.

The chain combines TRBV29-1 with TRBJ1-2; D not certain. CDR1 is SQVTM, CDR2 ANQGSEA, per germline. The CDR3 covers 12 residues. Between the trimmed V and J ends, which lost 4 bases and 3 bases, there was a span of 9 bases. Written as DNA, the CDR3 is TGCAGCGTTGTTTCGGGATACTATGGCTACACCTTC. Its protein product is CSVVSGYYGYTF. Drawing the rest from reference TRBV29-1 and TRBJ1-2, the complete variable domain is SAVISQKPSRDICQRGTSLTIQCQVDSQVTMMFWYRQQPGQSLTLIATANQGSEATYESGFVIDKFPISRPNLTFSTLTVSNMSPEDSSIYLCSVVSGYYGYTFGSGTRLTVV.

This clonotype appeared a few times. The V gene is TRBV15, the J gene TRBJ1-5; D is perhaps TRBD1 (6 bases). CDR3 length: 17 residues. Deletions cut 3 bases from V and 0 bases from J, with 15 bases between. The germline V gene has CDR1 LNHNV and CDR2 YYDKDF (reference sequence). CDR3 DNA sequence: TGTGCCACCAGCAGTTCCCCTGGGGGGGCTAGCAATCAGCCCCAGCATTTT. It translates to CATSSSPGGASNQPQHF. Based on the CDR3 plus reference TRBV15 and TRBJ1-5, the full variable domain is DAMVIQNPRYQVTQFGKPVTLSCSQTLNHNVMYWYQQKSSQAPKLLFHYYDKDFNNEADTPDNFQSRRPNTSFCFLDIRSPGLGDTAMYLCATSSSPGGASNQPQHFGDGTRLSIL.

J is TRBJ2-7 and V is TRBV6-5, with D possibly matching TRBD1 (5 bases). The germline CDR1 and CDR2 sequences are MNHEY and SVGAGI. CDR3 length: 14 residues. Between the trimmed V and J ends, which lost 4 bases and 1 base, there was a span of 11 bases. The CDR3 sequence: CASSFSSGSYEQYF. The CDR3 DNA reads as TGTGCCAGCAGTTTCTCCTCAGGGTCCTACGAGCAGTACTTC.

The chain is built from TRBV11-2 and TRBJ2-3, with 13 bases matching TRBD2. The V and J ends lost 3 bases and 5 bases, in that order; junction bases with no gene match: 5. CDR3 length: 16 residues. The germline CDR1 and CDR2 sequences are SGHAT and FQNNGV. CDR3 nucleotide sequence: TGTGCCAGCAGCTTCTTACTAGCGGGAGGGGGAGATACGCAGTATTTT. This codes for CASSFLLAGGGDTQYF.